This entry lists 13 T cell receptor beta chains sequenced from one sample in a study of blood T cells in healthy people across ages. A J-beta primer mix and a sample-barcoded 5' primer were used in a second PCR of about 7 to 12 cycles. TCRdb reprocessed the 5' RACE reads with MiXCR, giving one entry per CDR3 protein. This table has around 1,900,000 distinct CDR3 sequences, around 40% appearing once. Sequenced material: blood. The receptors shown here come from a human donor in good health.

This clonotype came up a few times. The DNA of the CDR3 is TGTGCCAGCTCACCACCCTCCGGGACAGGGGATTACGAGCAGTACTTC. Encoded protein: CASSPPSGTGDYEQYF. V is TRBV18 and J is TRBJ2-7; TRBD1 aligns across 10 bases. Germline V CDR1 and CDR2: KGHSH, LQKENI. This CDR3 has 16 amino acids. With 0 bases clipped from V and 4 bases from J, the junction kept 6 bases outside the gene matches. Using reference TRBV18 and TRBJ2-7 for the parts outside the CDR3, the full variable domain is NAGVMQNPRHLVRRRGQEARLRCSPMKGHSHVYWYRQLPEEGLKFMVYLQKENIIDESGMPKERFSAEFPKEGPSILRIQQVVRGDSAAYFCASSPPSGTGDYEQYFGPGTRLTVT.

This clonotype was observed a single time. This chain connects TRBV6-5 to TRBJ1-4; 7 bases fit TRBD1. This CDR3 contains 17 residues. Germline trimming cut 0 bases from V and 0 bases from J; bases unmatched to any gene: 4. Germline assignment: CDR1 MNHEY and CDR2 SVGAGI. The CDR3 here is CASSYSGTDATNEKLFF. The DNA for the CDR3 is TGTGCCAGCAGTTACTCAGGGACAGATGCAACTAATGAAAAACTGTTTTTT.

The chain uses TRBV29-1 and TRBJ1-1; TRBD1 aligns across 8 bases. Germline V gene sequence: CDR1 SQVTM, CDR2 ANQGSEA. There are 14 residues in the CDR3. V lost 2 bases, J lost 8 bases, and 10 bases stayed unmatched. CDR3 amino acids: CSVELRQGIKEAFF. The CDR3 bases are TGCAGCGTTGAACTTAGACAGGGGATAAAAGAAGCTTTCTTT.

This clonotype was found a few times. The chain joins TRBV12-3 or TRBV12-4 to TRBJ2-1, with D tentatively TRBD1 (5 bases). The CDR3 has 15 residues. V was shortened by 1 base and J by 8 bases, with 15 bases between the two germline ends. The CDR3 DNA reads TGTGCCAGCAGTTTAGACGGCAGGGTTTCCGATGAGCAGTTCTTC. As protein: CASSLDGRVSDEQFF.

This chain links TRBV7-6 with TRBJ2-3; maybe TRBD1 (6 bases). The CDR3 sequence is 18 residues long. Germline values: CDR1 SGHVS, CDR2 FNYEAQ. V lost 5 bases, J lost 2 bases, and 23 bases lay in between. The CDR3 region is CASSQTNRDVKNTDTQYF. Written as DNA, the CDR3 is TGTGCCAGCAGCCAGACCAACAGGGACGTGAAAAACACAGATACGCAGTATTTT.

The table lists this clonotype with a few counts. V gene TRBV24-1 combines with J gene TRBJ2-7; 8 nucleotides line up with TRBD1. The closer fit of TRBJ2-5 to the DNA end suggests the J call may be wrong. Germline V lookup: CDR1 KGHDR, CDR2 SFDVKD. This CDR3 is built from 16 residues. As DNA, the CDR3 is TGTGCCACCAGTGATTTCGGGCAGGGGGCCTGGGAGACCCAGTACTTC. Translated: CATSDFGQGAWETQYF.

The chain joins TRBV5-6 to TRBJ2-6; 8 bases agree with TRBD2. After removal of 6 bases from V and 0 bases from J, the junction contained 8 bases not matched to a gene. Germline CDR1 SGHDT, CDR2 YYEEEE. This CDR3 spans 17 amino acids. CDR3 DNA sequence: TGTGCCAGCAAGGGAAATAGCGGGGCCTCTGGGGCCAACGTCCTGACTTTC. Translated, it gives CASKGNSGASGANVLTF.

CDR3 DNA: TGTGCCAGCAGCATCGGGTTGGCGGGGGGGGCCACAGATACGCAGTATTTT. Its protein is CASSIGLAGGATDTQYF. The chain carries TRBV7-2 and TRBJ2-3, with 9 nucleotides matching TRBD2. The CDR3 is made up of 17 amino acids. Germline trimming cut 5 bases from V and 2 bases from J; bases unmatched to any gene: 11. Per germline, CDR1 SGHTA and CDR2 FQGNSA. Full variable domain (missing parts from reference TRBV7-2 and TRBJ2-3): GAGVSQSPSNKVTEKGKDVELRCDPISGHTALYWYRQSLGQGLEFLIYFQGNSAPDKSGLPSDRFSAERTGGSVSTLTIQRTQQEDSAVYLCASSIGLAGGATDTQYFGPGTRLTVL.

This clonotype was seen only a few times. The chain is built from TRBV4-3 and TRBJ2-7, with D perhaps given as TRBD1 or TRBD2 (5 bases each). This CDR3 comprises 17 residues. The germline CDR1 and CDR2 sequences are LGHNA and YSLEER. Trimming removed 2 bases at V and 0 bases at J, with 17 bases between. The CDR3 protein is CASSQYFRDAVSYEQYF. The CDR3 DNA follows: TGCGCCAGCAGCCAATACTTCCGGGACGCCGTCTCCTACGAGCAGTACTTC.

DNA of the CDR3: TGCGCCAGCCTCCCGGCTCCCGGGGGCACTGAAGCTTTCTTT. It is translated as CASLPAPGGTEAFF. V is TRBV5-1 and J is TRBJ1-1; D might be TRBD1 (5 bases). The CDR3 loop spans 14 amino acids. V lost 7 bases and J 4 bases, leaving 17 bases between the germline ends. The germline V gene encodes CDR1 SGHRS and CDR2 YFSETQ.

This clonotype was counted between two and nine times. This rearrangement joins TRBV6-5 to TRBJ1-2, with a weak D call TRBD1 (6 bases). Trimming removed 6 bases at V and 5 bases at J, with 13 bases between. The CDR3 extends over 13 amino acids. Germline V gene lookup returns CDR1 MNHEY and CDR2 SVGAGI. The CDR3 DNA follows: TGTGCCAGCAGCTTCCAGGGACAATATGGCTACACCTTC. Protein product: CASSFQGQYGYTF.

This clonotype turned up a few times. The V and J genes are TRBV7-8 and TRBJ2-5; TRBD1 aligns across 8 bases. V gave up 6 bases and J gave up 4 bases; unmatched junction bases: 10. The CDR3 runs to 15 residues. The germline V gene encodes CDR1 SGHVS and CDR2 FQNEAQ. In DNA, the CDR3 is TGTGCCAGCAGGACCGGGACAGGCTTTTTAGAGACCCAGTACTTC. Its protein is CASRTGTGFLETQYF.

This clonotype was detected many times. This chain connects TRBV7-2 to TRBJ1-4, with TRBD1 matching over 12 bases. V lost 5 bases and J lost 6; bases outside the gene matches: 7. CDR3 size: 16 residues. CDR1 SGHTA and CDR2 FQGNSA come from the germline V gene. CDR3 sequence reads: CASSRDRGPGDEKLFF. The CDR3 region has the DNA TGTGCCAGCAGCCGGGACAGGGGGCCGGGTGATGAAAAACTGTTTTTT.